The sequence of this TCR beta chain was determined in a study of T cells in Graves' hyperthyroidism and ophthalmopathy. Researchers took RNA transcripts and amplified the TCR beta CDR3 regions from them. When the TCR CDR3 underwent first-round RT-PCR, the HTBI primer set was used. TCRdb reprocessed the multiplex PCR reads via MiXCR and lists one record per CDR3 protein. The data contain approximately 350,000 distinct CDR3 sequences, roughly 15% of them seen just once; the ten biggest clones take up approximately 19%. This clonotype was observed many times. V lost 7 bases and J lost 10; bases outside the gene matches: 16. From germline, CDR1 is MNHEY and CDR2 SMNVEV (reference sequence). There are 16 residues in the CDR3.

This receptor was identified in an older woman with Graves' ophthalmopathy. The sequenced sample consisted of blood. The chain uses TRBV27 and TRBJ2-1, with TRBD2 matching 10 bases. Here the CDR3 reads CASTPNKLAGAGEQFF. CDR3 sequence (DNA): TGTGCCAGCACCCCGAATAAGCTAGCGGGAGCTGGGGAGCAGTTCTTC.